This T cell receptor beta chain was captured by sequencing in a study of shared T cell receptors in the human thymus. The germline gives CDR1 SQVTM, CDR2 ANQGSEA. The CDR3 consists of 16 residues. V lost 6 bases and J lost 2, with 22 bases in between. Sequenced by immunoSEQ multiplex PCR; TCRdb stores in-frame clones only, minus some. The table lists 700,000 to 750,000 clones, 80% to 90% of them singletons. Separately, the same data were catalogued under a study of human thymus T cells. Per that study: Corrective cardiac surgery supplied the resected thymus tissue.

V and J are TRBV29-1 and TRBJ2-5; D is perhaps TRBD1 (5 bases). The origin of this receptor is a girl under three years old with a congenital heart defect. Sequences were obtained from thymocytes. This CDR3 reads CSVPDRPTSSQETQYF. In DNA form, the CDR3 reads TGCAGCGTCCCAGACAGACCCACAAGCTCTCAAGAGACCCAGTACTTC.